Listed below are T cell receptor beta chains from one sample, sequenced in a study of blood T cell repertoires in COVID-19. Method: immunoSEQ multiplex PCR; TCRdb's copy keeps in-frame clones and lacks some. This table has about 250,000 clones, around three quarters appearing once. The sequencing sample was made of peripheral blood. The receptors shown here come from a woman of 80 years or more with acute or convalescent COVID-19. Both conserved end residues are part of each CDR3. A D gene is named only where the DNA matches it firmly. The size of a clone is reported for some rows only, either as once, few or many, or as a class for expanded clones.

>-|TRBV5-5|-|TRBJ1-1
TGTGCCAGCAGCTTGACAATTACGGAAGCTTTCTTT
CASSLTITEAFF
>TRBD1|TRBV2|-|TRBJ2-7
TGTGCCAGCAGTGTAAACAGGGGGAAGTACGAGCAGTACTTC
CASSVNRGKYEQYF
>TRBD1|TRBV5-4|-|TRBJ2-1
TGTGCCAGCAGCGCAGCAGGGACAGTCTACAATGAGCAGTTCTTC
CASSAAGTVYNEQFF
>-|TRBV5-6|-|TRBJ2-3
TGTGCCAGCAGCTTGTATCGGACAGATACGCAGTATTTT
CASSLYRTDTQYF
>TRBD2|TRBV5-1|-|TRBJ2-3
TGCGCCAGCAGCAAGGGACTAGCGGTTCGCACAGATACGCAGTATTTT
CASSKGLAVRTDTQYF
>TRBD1|TRBV5-4|-|TRBJ2-2
TGTGCCAGCAGCACCGCGGACAGGAGGAACACCGGGGAGCTGTTTTTT
CASSTADRRNTGELFF
>TRBD1|TRBV18|once|TRBJ1-5
TGTGCCAGCTCCATTCAGGGGGCAGGCGGCAATCAGCCCCAGCATTTT
CASSIQGAGGNQPQHF
>TRBD2|TRBV5-1|-|TRBJ2-1
TGCGCCAGCAGCCCGTCACTAGCGGACAATGAGCAGTTCTTC
CASSPSLADNEQFF
>TRBD1|TRBV29-1|-|TRBJ2-1
TGCAGCGTGCACGACAGGGGGCTTGTTAATGAGCAGTTCTTC
CSVHDRGLVNEQFF
>TRBD1|TRBV28|-|TRBJ2-1
TGTGCCAGCAGTTCCCCGGGACAGGTATTGCTCTTC
CASSSPGQVLLF
>TRBD1|TRBV7-9|-|TRBJ2-6
TGTGCCAGCAGCTTAGATGGCAGGGGGTCTGGGGCCAACGTCCTGACTTTC
CASSLDGRGSGANVLTF
>-|TRBV5-4|-|TRBJ2-7
TGTGCCAGCAGCTTGCCGACGGGAAGCTCCTACGAGCAGTACTTC
CASSLPTGSSYEQYF
>TRBD2|TRBV9|once|TRBJ2-5
TGTGCCAGCAGCGTGACTAGCGGTCAAGAGACCCAGTACTTC
CASSVTSGQETQYF
>TRBD2|TRBV5-5|-|TRBJ2-1
TGTGCCAGCAGCTCAATTCCTCTAGCGGGGGTTGGCAATGAGCAGTTCTTC
CASSSIPLAGVGNEQFF
>-|TRBV27|few|TRBJ1-2
TGTGCCAGCAGTTCCCGTGGCAAAGGGGTAAATTCCAATTCGTATGGCTACACCTTC
CASSSRGKGVNSNSYGYTF
>TRBD1|TRBV7-8|once|TRBJ2-7
TGTGCCAGCAGCTCTCGTACAGGGGGCTACGAGCAGTACTTC
CASSSRTGGYEQYF
>-|TRBV21-1|-|TRBJ1-2
TGTGCCAGCAGCAAAGGGCCTCCGGAGGCTTACGACTATGGCTACACCTTC
CASSKGPPEAYDYGYTF
>-|TRBV19|once|TRBJ2-1
TGTGCCAGTAGTATCTCATCGAGTACCCCCTACAATGAGCAGTTCTTC
CASSISSSTPYNEQFF
>-|TRBV7-2|-|TRBJ1-1
TGTGCCAGCGGGCAGGGGAGAACGAACACTGAAGCTTTCTTT
CASGQGRTNTEAFF
>TRBD2|TRBV5-8|-|TRBJ2-3
TGTGCCAGCAGCTTGGTCAGCGGGGGGCCCCTCACAGATACGCAGTATTTT
CASSLVSGGPLTDTQYF